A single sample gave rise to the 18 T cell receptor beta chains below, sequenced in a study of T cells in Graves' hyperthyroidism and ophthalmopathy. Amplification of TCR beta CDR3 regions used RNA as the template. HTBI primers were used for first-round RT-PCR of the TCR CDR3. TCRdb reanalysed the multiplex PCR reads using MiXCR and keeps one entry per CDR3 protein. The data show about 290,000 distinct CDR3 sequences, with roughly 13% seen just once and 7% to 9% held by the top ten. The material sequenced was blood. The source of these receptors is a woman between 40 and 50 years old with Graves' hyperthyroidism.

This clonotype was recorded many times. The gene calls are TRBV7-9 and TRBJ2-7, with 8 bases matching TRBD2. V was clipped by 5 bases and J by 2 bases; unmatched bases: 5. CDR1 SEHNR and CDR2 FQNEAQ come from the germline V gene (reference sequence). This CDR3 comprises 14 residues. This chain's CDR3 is CASSLGGGAYEQYF. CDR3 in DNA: TGTGCCAGCAGCCTCGGGGGGGGCGCCTACGAGCAGTACTTC.

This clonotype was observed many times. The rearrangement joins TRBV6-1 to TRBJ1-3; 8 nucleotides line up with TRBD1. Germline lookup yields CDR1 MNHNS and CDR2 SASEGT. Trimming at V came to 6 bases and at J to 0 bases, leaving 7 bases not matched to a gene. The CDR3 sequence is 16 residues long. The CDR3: CASRRQGLHSGNTIYF. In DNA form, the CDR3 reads TGTGCCAGCAGGCGACAGGGGTTACACTCTGGAAACACCATATATTTT.

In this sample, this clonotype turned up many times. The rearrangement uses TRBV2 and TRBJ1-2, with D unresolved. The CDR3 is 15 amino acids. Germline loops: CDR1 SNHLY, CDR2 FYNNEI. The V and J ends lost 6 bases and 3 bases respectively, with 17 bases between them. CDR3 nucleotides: TGTGCCAGCAGGGAGTCGGAGGGCTTGCACTATGGCTACACCTTC. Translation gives CASRESEGLHYGYTF.

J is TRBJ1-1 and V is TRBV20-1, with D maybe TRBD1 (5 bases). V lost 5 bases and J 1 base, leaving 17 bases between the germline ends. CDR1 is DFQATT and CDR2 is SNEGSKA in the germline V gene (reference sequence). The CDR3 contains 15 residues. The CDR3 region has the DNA TGCAGTGCTGGGCTAGGGGCAGGGACGAACACTGAAGCTTTCTTT. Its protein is CSAGLGAGTNTEAFF.

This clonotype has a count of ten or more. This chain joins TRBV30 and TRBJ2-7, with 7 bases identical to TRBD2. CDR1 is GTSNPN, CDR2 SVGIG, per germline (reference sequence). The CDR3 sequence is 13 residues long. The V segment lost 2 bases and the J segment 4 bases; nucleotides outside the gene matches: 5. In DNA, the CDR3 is TGTGCCTGGAGTTGGGGGGGGGGATACGAGCAGTACTTC. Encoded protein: CAWSWGGGYEQYF.

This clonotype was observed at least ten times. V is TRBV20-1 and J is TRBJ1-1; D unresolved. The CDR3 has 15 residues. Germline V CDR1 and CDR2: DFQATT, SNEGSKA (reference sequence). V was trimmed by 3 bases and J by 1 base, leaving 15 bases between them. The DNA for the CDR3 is TGCAGTGCTAGTCGGCCTCCCAGGTGGAACACTGAAGCTTTCTTT. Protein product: CSASRPPRWNTEAFF.

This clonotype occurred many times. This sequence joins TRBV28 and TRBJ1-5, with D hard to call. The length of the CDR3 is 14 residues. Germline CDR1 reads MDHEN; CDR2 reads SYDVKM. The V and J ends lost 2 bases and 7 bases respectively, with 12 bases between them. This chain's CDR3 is CASSLEAAKQPQHF. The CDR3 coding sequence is TGTGCCAGCAGTTTAGAGGCAGCTAAACAGCCCCAGCATTTT.

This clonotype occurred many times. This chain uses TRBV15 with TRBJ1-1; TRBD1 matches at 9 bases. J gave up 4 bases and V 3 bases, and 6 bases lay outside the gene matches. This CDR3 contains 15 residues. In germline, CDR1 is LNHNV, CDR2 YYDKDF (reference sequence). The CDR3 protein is CATSRAGTGTTEAFF. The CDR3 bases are TGTGCCACCAGCAGGGCCGGGACAGGGACCACTGAAGCTTTCTTT.

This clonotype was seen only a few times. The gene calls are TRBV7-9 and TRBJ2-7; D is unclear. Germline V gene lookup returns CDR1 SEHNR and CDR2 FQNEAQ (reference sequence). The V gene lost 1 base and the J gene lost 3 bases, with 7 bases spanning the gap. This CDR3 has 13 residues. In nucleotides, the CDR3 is TGTGCCAGCAGCTTAGAATCGGGCTACGAGCAGTACTTC. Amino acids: CASSLESGYEQYF.

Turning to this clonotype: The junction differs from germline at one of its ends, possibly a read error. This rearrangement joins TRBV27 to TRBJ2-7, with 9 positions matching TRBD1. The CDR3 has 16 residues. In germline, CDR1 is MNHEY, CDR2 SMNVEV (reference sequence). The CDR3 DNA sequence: TGTGCCAGCAGTTCGATAGGGGGACAGGGAGCCTACGAGCAGCACTTC. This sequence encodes CASSSIGGQGAYEQHF.

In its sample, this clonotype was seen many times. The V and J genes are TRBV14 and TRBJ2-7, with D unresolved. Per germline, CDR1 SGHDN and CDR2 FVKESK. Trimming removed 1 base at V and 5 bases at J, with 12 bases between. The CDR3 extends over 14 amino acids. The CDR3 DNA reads TGTGCCAGCAGCCAAGGAACAGACCCCCACGAGCAGTACTTC. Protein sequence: CASSQGTDPHEQYF.

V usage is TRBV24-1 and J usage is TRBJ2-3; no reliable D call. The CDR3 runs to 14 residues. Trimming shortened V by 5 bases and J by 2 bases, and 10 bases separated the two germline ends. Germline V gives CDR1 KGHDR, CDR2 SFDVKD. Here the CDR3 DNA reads TGTGCCACCAGTGTTCGGTCTACCACAGATACGCAGTATTTT. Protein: CATSVRSTTDTQYF.

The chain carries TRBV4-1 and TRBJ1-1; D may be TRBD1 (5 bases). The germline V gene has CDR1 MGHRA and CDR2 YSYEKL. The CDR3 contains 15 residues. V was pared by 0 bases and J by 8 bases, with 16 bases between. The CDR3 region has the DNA TGCGCCAGCAGCCAAGACGGGTCGGGGACTCGAGAAGCTTTCTTT. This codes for CASSQDGSGTREAFF.

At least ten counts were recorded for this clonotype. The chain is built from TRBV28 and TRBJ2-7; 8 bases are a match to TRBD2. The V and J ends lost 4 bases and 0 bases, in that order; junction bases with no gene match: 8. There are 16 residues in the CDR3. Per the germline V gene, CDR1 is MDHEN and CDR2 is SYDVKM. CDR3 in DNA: TGTGCCAGCAGTTCTTCAAGCGGGAGAGCCTCCTACGAGCAGTACTTC. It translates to CASSSSSGRASYEQYF.

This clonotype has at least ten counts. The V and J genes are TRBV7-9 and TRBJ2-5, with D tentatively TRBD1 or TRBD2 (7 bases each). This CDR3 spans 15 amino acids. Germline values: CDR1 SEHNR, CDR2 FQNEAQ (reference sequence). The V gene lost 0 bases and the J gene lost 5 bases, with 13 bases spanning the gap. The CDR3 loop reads CASSLAGQGGETQYF. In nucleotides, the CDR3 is TGTGCCAGCAGCTTAGCTGGTCAGGGGGGGGAGACCCAGTACTTC.

CDR3 sequence reads: CASRLDAGNTIYF. CDR3 coding DNA: TGTGCCAGCAGACTGGACGCCGGAAACACCATATATTTT. The chain is built from TRBV6-1 and TRBJ1-3, with D hard to call. The CDR3 loop spans 13 amino acids. V lost 6 bases to trimming and J lost 4 bases, with 10 bases between them. CDR1 MNHNS and CDR2 SASEGT come from the germline V gene.

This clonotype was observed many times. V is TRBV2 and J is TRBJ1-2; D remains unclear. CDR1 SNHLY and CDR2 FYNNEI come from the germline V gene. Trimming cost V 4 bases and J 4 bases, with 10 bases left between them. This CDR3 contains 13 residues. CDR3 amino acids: CASSVRPPYGYTF. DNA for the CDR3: TGTGCCAGCAGTGTGAGGCCTCCCTATGGCTACACCTTC. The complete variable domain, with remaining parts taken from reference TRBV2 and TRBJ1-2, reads EPEVTQTPSHQVTQMGQEVILRCVPISNHLYFYWYRQILGQKVEFLVSFYNNEISEKSEIFDDQFSVERPDGSNFTLKIRSTKLEDSAMYFCASSVRPPYGYTFGSGTRLTVV.

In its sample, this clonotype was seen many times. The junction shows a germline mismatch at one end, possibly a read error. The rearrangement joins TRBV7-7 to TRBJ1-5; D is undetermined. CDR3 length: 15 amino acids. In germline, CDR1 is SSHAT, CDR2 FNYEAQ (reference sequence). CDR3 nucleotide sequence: TGTGCTAGCAGCTCCCCGCGGCATAGCAATCAGCCCCAGCATTTT. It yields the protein CASSSPRHSNQPQHF.